One and the same sample provided the 10 T cell receptor beta chains below, sequenced in a study of blood T cell repertoires in COVID-19. Clones were sequenced by immunoSEQ multiplex PCR, and TCRdb holds only the in-frame ones, with some missing. The table includes around 100,000 clones, 87% detected once. Sequenced input: peripheral blood. These TCRs come from a human donor in a cohort sampled during active COVID-19.

The rearrangement joins TRBV5-1 to TRBJ2-1, with 9 positions matching TRBD1. The junction had 5 bases not matched to a gene; V was cut back by 3 bases and J by 7 bases. Germline CDR1 SGHRS, CDR2 YFSETQ. This CDR3 contains 14 residues. This chain's CDR3 is CASSSGQGRNEQFF. Here the CDR3 DNA reads TGCGCCAGCAGCTCCGGACAGGGGAGGAATGAGCAGTTCTTC. Drawing the rest from reference TRBV5-1 and TRBJ2-1, the complete variable domain is KAGVTQTPRYLIKTRGQQVTLSCSPISGHRSVSWYQQTPGQGLQFLFEYFSETQRNKGNFPGRFSGRQFSNSRSEMNVSTLELGDSALYLCASSSGQGRNEQFFGPGTRLTVL.

This sequence joins TRBV5-8 and TRBJ1-5; 9 bases match TRBD1. CDR1 is SGHTS, CDR2 YDEGEE, per germline. V dropped 3 bases and J dropped 6; count of bases not matched to a gene: 7. This CDR3 contains 15 residues. The CDR3 bases are TGTGCCAGCAGCTCTGGGACAGGGTATGGTCAGCCCCAGCATTTT. It specifies CASSSGTGYGQPQHF.

The rearrangement uses TRBV5-1 and TRBJ2-7; unclear D gene. The CDR3 is 12 residues long. Germline V gives CDR1 SGHRS, CDR2 YFSETQ. Trimming pared 4 bases from V and 2 bases from J, leaving 7 bases between. DNA of the CDR3: TGCGCCAGCAGCAGCACGACCTACGAGCAGTACTTC. The encoded protein is CASSSTTYEQYF.

This rearrangement joins TRBV4-3 to TRBJ2-7, with 8 bases lining up with TRBD1. Germline loops: CDR1 LGHNA, CDR2 YSLEER. This CDR3 contains 15 residues. V shed 0 bases, J shed 4 bases, and the junction held 5 bases outside the gene matches. CDR3 protein: CASSQDRTGWYEQYF. In nucleotides, the CDR3 is TGCGCCAGCAGCCAAGATAGGACAGGGTGGTACGAGCAGTACTTC.

The CDR3 spells CASSLLGPGLADSYEQYF. The DNA of the CDR3 is TGTGCCAGCAGTTTATTAGGCCCGGGACTAGCGGACTCCTACGAGCAGTACTTC. The chain has TRBV27 and TRBJ2-7; TRBD2 aligns across 11 bases. The CDR3 is 18 amino acids. J lost 0 bases, V lost 1 base, and 8 bases had no gene match. Per germline, CDR1 MNHEY and CDR2 SMNVEV (reference sequence).

This clone was counted a single time. The genes are TRBV21-1 and TRBJ2-7; TRBD2 is taken as the D call from the table, unchecked against the DNA. TRBV21-1 is recorded as a pseudogene. The CDR3 is 15 amino acids. CDR3 DNA sequence: TGTGCCAGCAGCATCCACCTACTAGCGTTGTACGAGCAGTACTTC. Translated: CASSIHLLALYEQYF.

The chain has TRBV5-1 and TRBJ1-6, with D possibly being TRBD1 (5 bases). Germline CDR1 is SGHRS and CDR2 is YFSETQ. V dropped 4 bases and J dropped 5 bases, with 10 bases sitting between them. This CDR3 comprises 14 residues. The CDR3 bases are TGCGCCAGCAGCCCGGAGGGGAATAATTCACCCCTCCACTTT. Translated: CASSPEGNNSPLHF.

The rearrangement joins TRBV5-4 to TRBJ2-1, with 9 bases lining up with TRBD2. Germline CDR1 and CDR2: SGHNT and YYREEE (reference sequence). V shed 0 bases, J shed 2 bases, and the junction held 3 bases outside the gene matches. The length of the CDR3 is 16 residues. The CDR3 nucleotides read TGTGCCAGCAGCTTGGCCCCTAGCGGGGCCTACAATGAGCAGTTCTTC. It is translated as CASSLAPSGAYNEQFF.

The chain uses TRBV5-1 and TRBJ1-2, with 9 nucleotides matching TRBD1. V lost 0 bases to trimming and J lost 6 bases; unmatched junction nucleotides: 6. The germline V gene has CDR1 SGHRS and CDR2 YFSETQ. CDR3 length: 15 amino acids. DNA for the CDR3: TGCGCCAGCAGCTTGGCCGGGACAGGGATGGATGGCTACACCTTC. Translation: CASSLAGTGMDGYTF.

The V gene is TRBV7-2, the J gene TRBJ2-7, with unresolved D. The CDR3 is 13 residues long. With 5 bases removed from V and 6 bases from J, the gap between germline ends came to 14 bases. Germline values: CDR1 SGHTA, CDR2 FQGNSA. The CDR3, as DNA: TGTGCCAGCAGCGGCGTACCAGGAACCGAGCAGTACTTC. It encodes CASSGVPGTEQYF.